A selection of T cell receptor beta chains follows, all from one sample in a study of blood T cell repertoires in COVID-19. Assay: immunoSEQ multiplex PCR; the TCRdb copy retains only in-frame clones and omits some. The sample shows roughly 200,000 clones, approximately 86% of them seen only once. Sequenced input: PBMCs or T cells enriched from blood (not recorded which). The receptors originated from a woman aged 25-40 years who had recovered from COVID-19. The CDR3 runs from the conserved cysteine through the conserved F or W. A D gene is named only where the DNA matches it firmly. Size is omitted from some rows. Given values are once, few, many or a class for expanded clones.

v_call	clone_size	d_call	j_call	cdr3_aa	cdr3_nt
TRBV30	NA	NA	TRBJ2-7	CAWSVGASPGEQYF	TGTGCCTGGAGTGTAGGGGCTAGTCCCGGCGAGCAGTACTTC
TRBV6-2/TRBV6-3	NA	NA	TRBJ1-5	CASSYFGAYSNQPQHF	TGTGCCAGCAGTTACTTCGGTGCTTATAGCAATCAGCCCCAGCATTTT
TRBV4-2	once	NA	TRBJ1-1	CASSLRDTEAFF	TGTGCCAGCAGCCTCCGGGACACTGAAGCTTTCTTT
TRBV2	NA	TRBD2	TRBJ2-3	CASTTSVGTDTQYF	TGTGCCAGCACGACTAGCGTAGGCACAGATACGCAGTATTTT
TRBV7-6	NA	NA	TRBJ2-3	CASSDIEADTQYF	TGTGCCAGCAGCGATATAGAGGCAGATACGCAGTATTTT
TRBV5-1	NA	TRBD1	TRBJ1-1	CASRPTGAENTEAFF	TGCGCCAGCAGACCTACAGGGGCTGAGAACACTGAAGCTTTCTTT
TRBV7-7	NA	TRBD1	TRBJ1-1	CASSTHRGRTEAFF	TGTGCCAGCAGCACCCACAGGGGTCGGACTGAAGCTTTCTTT
TRBV6-2/TRBV6-3	few	NA	TRBJ1-2	CASSQGYGYTF	TGTGCCAGCAGTCAGGGGTATGGCTACACCTTC
TRBV7-2	NA	TRBD1	TRBJ1-5	CASSLEGTVYSNQPQHF	TGTGCCAGCAGCTTAGAGGGGACAGTATATAGCAATCAGCCCCAGCATTTT
TRBV14	NA	TRBD1	TRBJ1-1	CASRADRAVGRNTEAFF	TGTGCCAGCAGAGCGGACAGGGCTGTCGGAAGGAACACTGAAGCTTTCTTT
TRBV11-3	NA	TRBD2	TRBJ2-3	CASSSSGGIADTQYF	TGTGCCAGCAGTTCTAGCGGCGGGATAGCAGATACGCAGTATTTT
TRBV11-2	few	NA	TRBJ2-7	CASSLRGSVPYEQYF	TGTGCCAGCAGCTTACGTGGGAGTGTTCCCTACGAGCAGTACTTC
TRBV11-2	NA	NA	TRBJ2-3	CASSPRQPYTDTQYF	TGTGCCAGCAGCCCAAGACAGCCCTACACAGATACGCAGTATTTT
TRBV4-3	once	NA	TRBJ1-5	CASSPVRGSNQPQHF	TGCGCCAGCAGCCCGGTCAGGGGTAGCAATCAGCCCCAGCATTTT
TRBV7-8	NA	TRBD2	TRBJ2-1	CASSPGRGSYNEQFF	TGTGCCAGCAGCCCTGGGAGGGGTTCGTACAATGAGCAGTTCTTC
TRBV6-5	NA	NA	TRBJ2-1	CASSYRPGSGQFF	TGTGCCAGCAGTTACCGTCCCGGGAGTGGGCAGTTCTTC
TRBV4-3	NA	TRBD2	TRBJ2-7	CASSQDLGGGISYEQYF	TGCGCCAGCAGCCAAGATCTCGGGGGGGGCATTTCCTACGAGCAGTACTTC
TRBV14	NA	NA	TRBJ1-2	CASSQGQGSWNYGYTF	TGTGCCAGCAGCCAAGGACAAGGTTCCTGGAACTATGGCTACACCTTC
TRBV10-3	NA	TRBD2	TRBJ2-7	CAISDSGTRVEQYF	TGTGCCATCAGTGATAGCGGGACCCGAGTCGAGCAGTACTTC
TRBV30	NA	NA	TRBJ1-1	CAWGHRGEAFF	TGTGCCTGGGGCCACCGCGGGGAGGCTTTCTTT
TRBV2	NA	NA	TRBJ1-5	CASSERIWGTLSNQPQHF	TGTGCCAGCAGTGAAAGGATTTGGGGGACACTTAGCAATCAGCCCCAGCATTTT
TRBV7-9	NA	TRBD2	TRBJ2-3	CASSISGTSGSGDTQYF	TGTGCCAGCAGCATATCCGGGACTAGCGGGAGTGGAGATACGCAGTATTTT
TRBV7-9	NA	NA	TRBJ1-1	CASRPQGNTEAFF	TGTGCCAGCAGACCCCAGGGGAACACTGAAGCTTTCTTT
TRBV30	NA	TRBD2	TRBJ2-5	CAWSVGSGSFKTQYF	TGTGCCTGGAGTGTGGGGAGCGGGAGCTTTAAGACCCAGTACTTC
TRBV5-1	NA	NA	TRBJ1-3	CASSSSSGDGNTIYF	TGCGCCAGCAGCTCCTCCTCAGGGGACGGAAACACCATATATTTT
TRBV11-3	NA	NA	TRBJ1-2	CASSMHGGANYGYTF	TGTGCCAGCAGCATGCACGGAGGAGCTAACTATGGCTACACCTTC
TRBV15	NA	NA	TRBJ2-1	CATSRVAEDEQFF	TGTGCCACCAGCAGAGTGGCGGAGGATGAGCAGTTCTTC
TRBV5-4	few	TRBD1	TRBJ1-2	CASSPTGGGGYTF	TGTGCCAGCAGCCCGACAGGGGGCGGTGGCTACACCTTC
TRBV7-3	NA	NA	TRBJ1-2	CASSLITAGGYGYTF	TGTGCCAGCAGCTTAATAACAGCGGGCGGGTATGGCTACACCTTC
TRBV6-5	NA	TRBD1	TRBJ1-6	CASSYSRTGNSPLHF	TGTGCCAGCAGTTACTCGCGGACAGGCAATTCACCCCTCCACTTT
TRBV24-1	NA	TRBD1	TRBJ1-4	CATSDSDRVDEKLFF	TGTGCCACCAGTGACTCGGACAGGGTGGATGAAAAACTGTTTTTT
TRBV18	NA	TRBD1	TRBJ2-7	CASSQPGQGYEQYF	TGTGCCAGCTCGCAACCGGGACAGGGTTACGAGCAGTACTTC
TRBV3-1/TRBV3-2	NA	NA	TRBJ2-1	CASSQDEAFYNEQFF	TGTGCCAGCAGCCAAGATGAAGCGTTTTACAATGAGCAGTTCTTC
TRBV7-8	NA	TRBD2	TRBJ2-7	CASSSPTSGASYEQYF	TGTGCCAGCAGCTCACCGACTAGCGGGGCCTCCTACGAGCAGTACTTC
TRBV19	once	NA	TRBJ1-4	CASSITSTNEKLFF	TGTGCCAGTAGTATCACTTCAACTAATGAAAAACTGTTTTTT
TRBV7-2	NA	TRBD1	TRBJ2-5	CASSRDRRETQYF	TGTGCCAGCAGCCGGGACAGGAGGGAGACCCAGTACTTC
TRBV27	NA	TRBD1	TRBJ1-1	CASSFGTGGRFTEAFF	TGTGCCAGCAGTTTCGGGACAGGGGGAAGGTTCACTGAAGCTTTCTTT
TRBV6-5	NA	NA	TRBJ1-2	CASRFQTNYGYTF	TGTGCCAGCAGATTCCAGACTAACTATGGCTACACCTTC
TRBV2	NA	NA	TRBJ1-5	CASSEGSLRNQPQHF	TGTGCCAGCAGTGAAGGATCTCTGAGGAATCAGCCCCAGCATTTT
TRBV4-2	NA	TRBD2	TRBJ2-2	CASSQERRGRAAGELFF	TGTGCCAGCAGCCAAGAGCGACGCGGGAGGGCCGCCGGGGAGCTGTTTTTT
TRBV19	NA	TRBD1	TRBJ1-6	CASSIPQGLNNSPLHF	TGTGCCAGTAGTATTCCACAGGGGTTAAATAATTCACCCCTCCACTTT
TRBV27	NA	NA	TRBJ2-2	CASSLVQNTGELFF	TGTGCCAGCAGTTTGGTACAGAACACCGGGGAGCTGTTTTTT
TRBV4-2	NA	NA	TRBJ2-7	CASSHPPRGTETYEQYF	TGTGCCAGCAGCCACCCTCCTAGGGGGACGGAAACCTACGAGCAGTACTTC
TRBV18	NA	TRBD1	TRBJ1-4	CASSRDRAEKLFF	TGTGCCAGCTCACGGGACAGGGCCGAAAAACTGTTTTTT
TRBV18	NA	TRBD1	TRBJ1-2	CASSPLGPGQGRNSNYGYTF	TGTGCCAGCTCACCATTGGGTCCTGGACAGGGAAGAAATTCTAACTATGGCTACACCTTC
TRBV19	NA	NA	TRBJ1-6	CASSSNMGQGNSPLHF	TGTGCCAGTAGTTCTAACATGGGACAAGGAAATTCACCCCTCCACTTT
TRBV12-3/TRBV12-4	once	TRBD1	TRBJ2-7	CASSLQGAYEQYF	TGTGCCAGCAGTTTACAGGGGGCCTACGAGCAGTACTTC
TRBV19	NA	TRBD1	TRBJ1-2	CASLRGQGALGYTF	TGTGCCAGCCTGCGTGGACAGGGGGCTCTAGGCTACACCTTC
TRBV4-1	once	NA	TRBJ1-1	CASSPLKGGGDTEAFF	TGCGCCAGCAGCCCATTAAAGGGCGGGGGGGACACTGAAGCTTTCTTT
TRBV6-5	NA	TRBD1	TRBJ1-1	CASRSQGGSTEAFF	TGTGCCAGCAGGTCACAGGGGGGGAGTACTGAAGCTTTCTTT
TRBV4-2	NA	NA	TRBJ2-1	CASSQQVSYNEQFF	TGTGCCAGCAGCCAACAGGTTTCCTACAATGAGCAGTTCTTC
TRBV7-2	NA	TRBD1	TRBJ1-5	CASSLVPGGQQPQHF	TGTGCCAGCAGCTTAGTTCCAGGGGGCCAGCAGCCCCAGCATTTT
TRBV18	NA	NA	TRBJ2-5	CASSPKIRGTYQETQYF	TGTGCCAGCTCACCAAAAATCCGGGGGACCTACCAAGAGACCCAGTACTTC
TRBV7-2	NA	TRBD1	TRBJ1-2	CASRSDRAYGYTF	TGTGCCAGCAGATCGGACAGGGCATATGGCTACACCTTC